A selection of T cell receptor beta chains follows, all from one sample in a study of T cells after yellow fever vaccination. TCRdb re-called the 5' RACE reads with MiXCR, one entry per CDR3 protein. This table holds around 610,000 distinct CDR3 sequences, about 14% found once. The sequences come from PBMCs, collected on the day of the yellow fever booster vaccination. The source of these receptors is a man younger than 45 who received the YFV17D yellow fever vaccine. Each CDR3 is given with its conserved first and last residue. The D gene is left open where the match is weak.

TRBV18,13,TRBJ2-7,-,CASSGQDPYEQYF
TRBV29-1,17,TRBJ2-3,TRBD1,CSAGSYWGQGDTDTQYF
TRBV11-2,16,TRBJ2-3,-,CASSLEVGRGTDTQYF
TRBV4-1,16,TRBJ2-3,TRBD2,CASSDLRREVSDTQYF
TRBV5-1,17,TRBJ2-6,-,CASSLVAGSYGANVLTF
TRBV20-1,16,TRBJ2-3,-,CSAVPPSGGRVETQYF
TRBV7-9,15,TRBJ2-5,TRBD1,CASSSGTVHQETQYF
TRBV7-8,15,TRBJ2-7,-,CASSSIRDADYEQYF
TRBV5-1,12,TRBJ2-7,-,CASSRDSAEQYF
TRBV25-1,14,TRBJ2-7,TRBD2,CASSASSGRIEQYF
TRBV7-2,15,TRBJ1-3,TRBD1,CASSRTGTGGNTIYF
TRBV7-2,12,TRBJ2-1,-,CASGGSRYEQFF
TRBV21-1,22,TRBJ2-7,-,CASSKSGGRTGTSGNIPYEQYF
TRBV18,15,TRBJ2-1,-,CASSPSGQVDNEQFF
TRBV18,12,TRBJ2-7,-,CASSPNRYEQYF
TRBV18,16,TRBJ1-6,-,CASSPQPQGINSPLHF
TRBV7-2,14,TRBJ2-5,-,CASSSETVQGTQYF
TRBV5-4,16,TRBJ2-3,-,CASSHNPGLGTDTQYF
TRBV7-2,18,TRBJ2-2,TRBD2,CASSLAGGGGRNPGELFF
TRBV5-5,16,TRBJ2-5,TRBD2,CASSLGTSGQQETQYF
TRBV4-3,15,TRBJ2-2,-,CASSQDTGIPGELFF
TRBV20-1,14,TRBJ2-1,-,CSAARTGRYNEQFF
TRBV20-1,11,TRBJ1-1,-,CSRVRGTEAFF
TRBV23-1,15,TRBJ2-7,-,CASSQWRRSSYEQYF
TRBV14,16,TRBJ2-7,-,CASSHPASGNSYEQYF
TRBV7-2,13,TRBJ2-2,-,CASSSSSAGELFF
TRBV5-1,11,TRBJ2-1,-,CASSFWEEQFF
TRBV16,14,TRBJ1-2,-,CASSQEKVIYGYTF
TRBV27,15,TRBJ1-5,TRBD1,CASSHDRGGNQPQHF
TRBV18,17,TRBJ1-1,TRBD1,CASSPGQGRVGNTEAFF
TRBV5-1,16,TRBJ2-1,TRBD2,CASSFTTSGSLKEQFF
TRBV20-1,17,TRBJ2-1,TRBD2,CSARLAGGTLLYNEQFF
TRBV3-1,14,TRBJ2-5,-,CASSYSARVETQYF
TRBV25-1,17,TRBJ1-3,-,CASSENLGQGSGNTIYF
TRBV28,19,TRBJ2-6,TRBD1,CASSLAWGQGTLRANVLTF
TRBV5-1,17,TRBJ2-1,TRBD2,CASSLAVWERGKNEQFF
TRBV6-1,15,TRBJ1-2,TRBD1,CASSEGQADLYGYTF
TRBV30,15,TRBJ2-2,TRBD2,CAPYFSGSYTGELFF
TRBV28,14,TRBJ1-1,-,CASSRGGSTTEAFF
TRBV7-2,14,TRBJ2-7,TRBD2,CASSSASGPYEQYF
TRBV12-3/TRBV12-4,15,TRBJ2-1,TRBD2,CASRFTSGSENEQFF
TRBV11-2,12,TRBJ2-1,TRBD2,CASSFLAGPGTF
TRBV7-9,16,TRBJ2-1,-,CASSSRALSSYNEPFF
TRBV7-3,15,TRBJ2-5,TRBD2,CASSSRSGGQETQYF
TRBV2,15,TRBJ2-1,-,CASRERSYSYNEQFF
TRBV10-3,12,TRBJ2-5,-,CAISSLVGTQYF
TRBV23-1,13,TRBJ2-4,-,CASSQTAKNIQYF
TRBV14,19,TRBJ2-5,TRBD1,CASSQNSLTKGARQETQYF
TRBV18,15,TRBJ2-3,TRBD1,CASSANRGIADTQYF
TRBV6-2/TRBV6-3,16,TRBJ2-1,-,CASRPPRGVSYNEQFF
TRBV15,16,TRBJ2-1,-,CATSRGSASTSDEQFF
TRBV5-1,15,TRBJ2-7,TRBD1,CASSLDPGGAYEQYF
TRBV6-5,15,TRBJ2-5,TRBD2,CASSYEREGGETQYF
TRBV14,12,TRBJ2-7,-,CASSSTRVEQYF
TRBV7-9,15,TRBJ2-3,TRBD2,CASSRTSGYTDTQYF